What follows describes a single T cell receptor beta chain. With the read ending 3 residues before the CDR3 end, the germline J gene is used to fill in that end. The data are from a study of T cells in women clearing cervical HPV infection. Sequenced by immunoSEQ multiplex PCR; TCRdb stores in-frame clones only, minus some. Its table records some 28,000 clones. V dropped 2 bases and J dropped 3 bases, with 13 bases sitting between them. The CDR3 runs to 14 residues. Germline V gene sequence: CDR1 DFQATT, CDR2 SNEGSKA (reference sequence). All participants had a single incident cervical HPV16 infection, and prevalent HPV16 infections were excluded.

The chain links TRBV20-1 to TRBJ2-5, with D perhaps TRBD1 (5 bases). The sample consisted of blood buffy coat. The TCR sequence derives from a woman between 18 and 75 years old with a cervical HPV16 infection that either progressed to CIN3+ or cleared (not recorded which). This chain's CDR3 is CSARTLVGEETQYF. The part of the CDR3 DNA that was read is TGCAGTGCTAGAACTCTAGTAGGGGAAGAGACC.